This T cell receptor (beta chain) was recovered during a study of control samples from healthy donors and cancer patients. Points on this clone: At the DNA level, this CDR3 is encoded by other sequences in the same sample as well.

V dropped 6 bases and J dropped 4 bases, with 10 bases sitting between them. Germline assignment: CDR1 SNHLY and CDR2 FYNNEI. This CDR3 has 13 residues. Generated by immunoSEQ multiplex PCR, the TCRdb table keeps only in-frame clones and is missing some. The sample includes tens of thousands of clones, roughly 89% of them seen just once. The rearrangement uses TRBV2 and TRBJ2-1; D may be TRBD1 (5 bases). Sequenced sample: PBMCs. This TCR came from a woman aged 45-65 years with colorectal cancer. In DNA, the CDR3 is TGTGCCAGCAGAAACAGGATATACAATGAGCAGTTCTTC. This sequence encodes CASRNRIYNEQFF.